One and the same sample provided the 2 T cell receptor beta chains below, sequenced in a study of control samples from healthy donors and cancer patients. Libraries were prepared by immunoSEQ multiplex PCR; TCRdb keeps only in-frame clonotypes and omits some of them. The sample includes 170,000 or so clones, approximately 91% seen only once; the top ten take around 2%. Sequenced sample: blood. These receptors were collected from a woman in her 40s in good health.

This clone was counted a few times. The chain combines TRBV5-5 with TRBJ1-6; D unclear. The CDR3 extends over 13 amino acids. Germline CDR1 reads SGHKS; CDR2 reads YYEKEE (reference sequence). V was clipped by 4 bases and J by 10 bases, with 12 bases between them. The CDR3 nucleotides are TGTGCCAGCAGCCGACACTTCGACTCACCCCTCCACTTT. Translated: CASSRHFDSPLHF.

V is TRBV2 and J is TRBJ2-2, with 7 bases matching TRBD2. The CDR3 has 16 residues. V lost 8 bases, J lost 1 base, and 10 bases stayed unmatched. Germline assignment: CDR1 SNHLY and CDR2 FYNNEI. The CDR3 region is CASLGVAGENTGELFF. In nucleotides, the CDR3 is TGTGCCAGCCTCGGCGTGGCGGGGGAGAACACCGGGGAGCTGTTTTTT.